This is a list of T cell receptor beta chains from one sample in a study of human T cells and chemical hapten exposure. Each CDR3 protein gets one entry after TCRdb re-called the RACE reads with MiXCR. The sample contains about 360,000 distinct CDR3 sequences, around 4.8% of which appear only once. The specimen was whole blood, collected in connection with sensitization to the hapten diphenylcyclopropenone (DPC). These receptors all stem from a woman in her 50s with alopecia areata. Some clones in this sample may be carry-over from other donors' samples. The CDR3 runs from the conserved cysteine through the conserved F or W. D genes are given only for firm matches. Not all rows give a size; the values are once, few, many and, for expanded clones, a class.

V gene: TRBV6-5; D gene: NA; J gene: TRBJ2-1; clone size: NA; CDR3 DNA: TGTGCCAGCAGAATCGGCGGGCCCAGCTCCTACAATGAGCAGTTCTTC; CDR3 protein: CASRIGGPSSYNEQFF
V gene: TRBV12-5; D gene: NA; J gene: TRBJ1-1; clone size: NA; CDR3 DNA: TGTGCTAGTGGTTCCCCCTTTGTCGAAACTGAAGCTTTCTTT; CDR3 protein: CASGSPFVETEAFF
V gene: TRBV6-5; D gene: TRBD1; J gene: TRBJ2-3; clone size: few; CDR3 DNA: TGTGCCGGTTATAGGGACAGAACCCCTAGCACAGATACGCAGTATTTT; CDR3 protein: CAGYRDRTPSTDTQYF
V gene: TRBV9; D gene: NA; J gene: TRBJ1-5; clone size: many; CDR3 DNA: TGTGCCAGCAGCGCAGGGGACGGCGGGCCCCAGCATTTT; CDR3 protein: CASSAGDGGPQHF
V gene: TRBV7-9; D gene: TRBD1; J gene: TRBJ2-2; clone size: many; CDR3 DNA: TGTGCCAGCAGCCAGACAGGGCTCCGAACCGGGGAGCTGTTTTTT; CDR3 protein: CASSQTGLRTGELFF
V gene: TRBV28; D gene: NA; J gene: TRBJ1-1; clone size: NA; CDR3 DNA: TGTGCCACCCGGGCGGAGCGGGAATACACTGAAGCTTTCTTT; CDR3 protein: CATRAEREYTEAFF
V gene: TRBV7-3; D gene: TRBD2; J gene: TRBJ2-3; clone size: NA; CDR3 DNA: TGTGCCAGCAGCTTAACCCGACTAGCGGGGGTAAATACGCAGTATTTT; CDR3 protein: CASSLTRLAGVNTQYF
V gene: TRBV11-2; D gene: NA; J gene: TRBJ2-4; clone size: many; CDR3 DNA: TGTGCCAGCAGCGGATTTAGCGTACTCTCTCAGGGGGCCAAAAACATTCAGTACTTC; CDR3 protein: CASSGFSVLSQGAKNIQYF
V gene: TRBV18; D gene: NA; J gene: TRBJ2-5; clone size: NA; CDR3 DNA: TGTGCCAGCTCACCCGGAGGGAGACTCCAAGAGACCCAGTACTTC; CDR3 protein: CASSPGGRLQETQYF
V gene: TRBV3-1; D gene: NA; J gene: TRBJ2-1; clone size: NA; CDR3 DNA: TGTGCCAGCAAGGGTAGCAGCCGCAATGAGCAGTTCTTC; CDR3 protein: CASKGSSRNEQFF
V gene: TRBV6-1; D gene: NA; J gene: TRBJ2-7; clone size: few; CDR3 DNA: TGTGCCAGCAGTGAAGTCAGCTCCTACGAGCAGTACTTC; CDR3 protein: CASSEVSSYEQYF
V gene: TRBV12-3/TRBV12-4; D gene: NA; J gene: TRBJ1-1; clone size: many; CDR3 DNA: TGTGCCAGCAGTTTTAGTGCCAGTAACACTGAAGCTTTCTTT; CDR3 protein: CASSFSASNTEAFF
V gene: TRBV2; D gene: NA; J gene: TRBJ1-2; clone size: many; CDR3 DNA: TGTGCCAGCAGTGCCTATGGCTACACCTTC; CDR3 protein: CASSAYGYTF
V gene: TRBV27; D gene: NA; J gene: TRBJ1-2; clone size: many; CDR3 DNA: TGTGCCAGCACCCCAACGGTTCTAGCGGGTGGCTACACCTTC; CDR3 protein: CASTPTVLAGGYTF
V gene: TRBV12-3/TRBV12-4; D gene: TRBD1; J gene: TRBJ1-2; clone size: NA; CDR3 DNA: TGTGCCAGCACCCCCTCGACAGGGGTAGACTATGGCTACACCTTC; CDR3 protein: CASTPSTGVDYGYTF
V gene: TRBV10-3; D gene: NA; J gene: TRBJ2-1; clone size: few; CDR3 DNA: TGTGCCACCGTGGCTGGAGAACGTGAGCAGTTCTTC; CDR3 protein: CATVAGEREQFF
V gene: TRBV4-2; D gene: NA; J gene: TRBJ1-4; clone size: NA; CDR3 DNA: TGTGCCAGCAGCGATAACAGTCGCGGGCAAAAACTGTTTTTT; CDR3 protein: CASSDNSRGQKLFF
V gene: TRBV28; D gene: TRBD1; J gene: TRBJ2-7; clone size: many; CDR3 DNA: TGTGCCAGCAGTACTACCGGGACAGGTGACGTGGTGCAGTACTTC; CDR3 protein: CASSTTGTGDVVQYF
V gene: TRBV7-2; D gene: NA; J gene: TRBJ2-3; clone size: NA; CDR3 DNA: TGTGCCAGCAGCTTAGTTGGTACTCCCGGTGCAGATACGCAGTATTTT; CDR3 protein: CASSLVGTPGADTQYF
V gene: TRBV9; D gene: NA; J gene: TRBJ2-3; clone size: NA; CDR3 DNA: TGTGCCAGCAGCGGTCCACAGGACAGTAGCACAGATACGCAGTATTTT; CDR3 protein: CASSGPQDSSTDTQYF
V gene: TRBV7-2; D gene: NA; J gene: TRBJ1-2; clone size: many; CDR3 DNA: TGTGCCAGCAGCTTAAAAGGGGCAGCCTATGGCTACACCTTC; CDR3 protein: CASSLKGAAYGYTF
V gene: TRBV6-2/TRBV6-3; D gene: TRBD1; J gene: TRBJ2-1; clone size: many; CDR3 DNA: TGTGCCAGCAAGCCCACCCCCGACAGGGGAAGAAATGAGCAGTTCTTC; CDR3 protein: CASKPTPDRGRNEQFF
V gene: TRBV12-3/TRBV12-4; D gene: TRBD1; J gene: TRBJ2-2; clone size: NA; CDR3 DNA: TGTGCCAGCAGCCAGGGGGTGGGCGGGGAGCTGTTTTTT; CDR3 protein: CASSQGVGGELFF
V gene: TRBV7-9; D gene: NA; J gene: TRBJ2-7; clone size: many; CDR3 DNA: TGTGCCAGCAGCCCCCGTCGGGCCGAGCAGTACTTC; CDR3 protein: CASSPRRAEQYF
V gene: TRBV27; D gene: TRBD1; J gene: TRBJ1-1; clone size: few; CDR3 DNA: TGTGCCAGCAGCCTTTCAGGACAGGGGTTTGAAGCTTTCTTT; CDR3 protein: CASSLSGQGFEAFF
V gene: TRBV28; D gene: NA; J gene: TRBJ2-7; clone size: many; CDR3 DNA: TGTGCCAGCAGTTTTCGGGACTTCGTTATGGGAGAGCAGTACTTC; CDR3 protein: CASSFRDFVMGEQYF
V gene: TRBV24-1; D gene: NA; J gene: TRBJ2-3; clone size: many; CDR3 DNA: TGTGCCACCAGTGGGCCCTTTTCCGGAGATACGCAGTATTTT; CDR3 protein: CATSGPFSGDTQYF
V gene: TRBV20-1; D gene: NA; J gene: TRBJ2-7; clone size: many; CDR3 DNA: TGCAGTGCTAGAGTCGGTTACGAGCAGTACTTC; CDR3 protein: CSARVGYEQYF
V gene: TRBV12-3/TRBV12-4; D gene: NA; J gene: TRBJ2-1; clone size: many; CDR3 DNA: TGTGCCAGCACCCAGGACGAAGGTGAGCAGTTCTTC; CDR3 protein: CASTQDEGEQFF
V gene: TRBV27; D gene: TRBD1; J gene: TRBJ2-7; clone size: many; CDR3 DNA: TGTGCCAGCAGTTTATCGGAGACAGGGGTCGGCGAGCAGTACTTC; CDR3 protein: CASSLSETGVGEQYF
V gene: TRBV19; D gene: NA; J gene: TRBJ2-7; clone size: few; CDR3 DNA: TGTGAACTAAGGGGCCGTCCGAGCGGAAATGACTACGAGCAGTACTTC; CDR3 protein: CELRGRPSGNDYEQYF
V gene: TRBV4-3; D gene: NA; J gene: TRBJ1-1; clone size: few; CDR3 DNA: TGCGCCAGCAGCCAAGTAGCGAGCACTGAAGCTTTCTTT; CDR3 protein: CASSQVASTEAFF
V gene: TRBV7-2; D gene: NA; J gene: TRBJ1-6; clone size: few; CDR3 DNA: TGTGCCAGCAGCAAGACAAATTCACCCCTCCACTTT; CDR3 protein: CASSKTNSPLHF
V gene: TRBV7-2; D gene: NA; J gene: TRBJ1-5; clone size: many; CDR3 DNA: TGTGCCAGCAGCTTAGAGACAGAAAATCAGCCCCAGCATTTT; CDR3 protein: CASSLETENQPQHF
V gene: TRBV3-1; D gene: NA; J gene: TRBJ1-6; clone size: NA; CDR3 DNA: TGTGCCAGCAGCCAAGTTAATTCACCCCTCCACTTT; CDR3 protein: CASSQVNSPLHF
V gene: TRBV9; D gene: NA; J gene: TRBJ2-7; clone size: many; CDR3 DNA: TGTGCCAGCAGCGTAGCTGGGCAGGCGAGCTCCTACGAGCAGTACTTC; CDR3 protein: CASSVAGQASSYEQYF
V gene: TRBV5-5; D gene: NA; J gene: TRBJ1-5; clone size: many; CDR3 DNA: TGTGCCAGCAGCTTAGAGAATCAGCCCCAGCATTTT; CDR3 protein: CASSLENQPQHF
V gene: TRBV12-3/TRBV12-4; D gene: NA; J gene: TRBJ2-4; clone size: few; CDR3 DNA: TGTGCCAGCAGAGGGGATTTGGACAAAAACATTCAGTACTTC; CDR3 protein: CASRGDLDKNIQYF
V gene: TRBV14; D gene: TRBD2; J gene: TRBJ2-7; clone size: few; CDR3 DNA: TGTGCCAGCAGCCAAGGACGGGGACTAGCGGGAGCAAGCGAGCAGTACTTC; CDR3 protein: CASSQGRGLAGASEQYF
V gene: TRBV7-9; D gene: NA; J gene: TRBJ1-6; clone size: many; CDR3 DNA: TGTGCCAGCAGCTTAGCGTTGCGGGACAATTCACCCCTCCACTTT; CDR3 protein: CASSLALRDNSPLHF
V gene: TRBV9; D gene: TRBD2; J gene: TRBJ2-3; clone size: few; CDR3 DNA: TGTGCCAGCAGCGATAGCGGGAGAGGCGCAGATACGCAGTATTTT; CDR3 protein: CASSDSGRGADTQYF
V gene: TRBV5-1; D gene: NA; J gene: TRBJ2-3; clone size: many; CDR3 DNA: TGCGCCAGCGAAGCAGGGGGCACAGATACGCAGTATTTT; CDR3 protein: CASEAGGTDTQYF
V gene: TRBV5-6; D gene: NA; J gene: TRBJ1-4; clone size: many; CDR3 DNA: TGTGCCAGCAGCCCCGTCGAGGATGCAACTAATGAAAAACTGTTTTTT; CDR3 protein: CASSPVEDATNEKLFF
V gene: TRBV7-2; D gene: NA; J gene: TRBJ1-2; clone size: many; CDR3 DNA: TGTGCCAGCAGCTCGTCCGGGACGGAGAACTATGGCTACACCTTC; CDR3 protein: CASSSSGTENYGYTF
V gene: TRBV13; D gene: NA; J gene: TRBJ1-2; clone size: many; CDR3 DNA: TGTGCCAGCAGCCTCCGATCCGGGTCAACTTATGGCTACACCTTC; CDR3 protein: CASSLRSGSTYGYTF
V gene: TRBV29-1; D gene: NA; J gene: TRBJ2-1; clone size: many; CDR3 DNA: TGCAGCGTCCTCCTCCCCAATGAGCAGTTCTTC; CDR3 protein: CSVLLPNEQFF
V gene: TRBV6-5; D gene: NA; J gene: TRBJ2-6; clone size: many; CDR3 DNA: TGTGCCAGCAGTCGCCGCGGGATCTCTGGGGCCAACGTCCTGACTTTC; CDR3 protein: CASSRRGISGANVLTF
V gene: TRBV11-2; D gene: TRBD1; J gene: TRBJ2-3; clone size: many; CDR3 DNA: TGTGCCAGCAACTCACAGGGGGATACGCAGTATTTT; CDR3 protein: CASNSQGDTQYF
V gene: TRBV7-9; D gene: NA; J gene: TRBJ1-5; clone size: many; CDR3 DNA: TGTGCCAGCAGCTTAGCAGGGGTCAATCAGCCCCAGCATTTT; CDR3 protein: CASSLAGVNQPQHF
V gene: TRBV6-1; D gene: NA; J gene: TRBJ1-5; clone size: many; CDR3 DNA: TGTGCCAGCAGTGAAGTTCCGGGTAGGAGCAATCAGCCCCAGCATTTT; CDR3 protein: CASSEVPGRSNQPQHF
V gene: TRBV2; D gene: NA; J gene: TRBJ1-2; clone size: many; CDR3 DNA: TGTGCCAGCCTTCAGGACAACTATGGCTACACCTTC; CDR3 protein: CASLQDNYGYTF
V gene: TRBV18; D gene: NA; J gene: TRBJ1-1; clone size: many; CDR3 DNA: TGTGCCAGCTCACCACGTCCCGGGACGTCCGCGGCTGAAGCTTTCTTT; CDR3 protein: CASSPRPGTSAAEAFF
V gene: TRBV7-8; D gene: TRBD1; J gene: TRBJ1-1; clone size: many; CDR3 DNA: TGTGCCAGCAGCTCTAGGACAGGGGAGAACACTGAAGCTTTCTTT; CDR3 protein: CASSSRTGENTEAFF
V gene: TRBV6-6; D gene: NA; J gene: TRBJ2-3; clone size: many; CDR3 DNA: TGTGCCAGCAAAAGGGGGGCCGGAGATACGCAGTATTTT; CDR3 protein: CASKRGAGDTQYF
V gene: TRBV29-1; D gene: NA; J gene: TRBJ1-3; clone size: few; CDR3 DNA: TGCAGCGTGGCGGGATACTCTGGAAACACCATATATTTT; CDR3 protein: CSVAGYSGNTIYF
V gene: TRBV5-1; D gene: NA; J gene: TRBJ2-7; clone size: NA; CDR3 DNA: TGCGCCAGCAGCTTCGGTGACGGGGCGGGATACGAGCAGTACTTC; CDR3 protein: CASSFGDGAGYEQYF
V gene: TRBV5-1; D gene: NA; J gene: TRBJ1-1; clone size: many; CDR3 DNA: TGCGCCAGCAGCTTGGAAGGACTGATGACTGAAGCTTTCTTT; CDR3 protein: CASSLEGLMTEAFF